The source of this TCR beta chain is a study of OX40 agonist ivuxolimab in advanced cancers. Study as a whole: Prior therapy, whether anti-PD-1, anti-PD-L1 or anti-CTLA-4, was allowed, and less than 45% had some.

The V and J ends lost 4 bases and 7 bases respectively, with 17 bases between them. CDR1 and CDR2 (germline): GTSNPN, SVGIG (reference sequence). The CDR3 contains 14 residues. The protocol was immunoSEQ multiplex PCR, while the TCRdb copy is restricted to in-frame clones and leaves out a portion. In the table there are fewer than 70,000 clones, around 86% of which are singletons. The sequence derives from an adult with an advanced solid tumor such as melanoma, head and neck, liver or kidney cancer. The material was CD4+ or CD8+ T cells sorted from blood, obtained in a trial of the OX40 agonist ivuxolimab. The V and J genes are TRBV30 and TRBJ2-1; tentatively, D is TRBD1 or TRBD2 (5 bases each). The CDR3 DNA reads TGTGCCTGGATCTTACCAGGGAGAAGGAATGAGCAGTTCTTC. It translates to CAWILPGRRNEQFF.